This section outlines one TCR beta chain sequence together with its context. The CDR3 is 15 residues long. Trimming stripped 0 bases from V and 2 bases from J, with 9 bases between. Germline V gives CDR1 MNHEY, CDR2 SVGAGI. This sample is part of a study of blood T cell repertoires in COVID-19. Residents of about 25 US areas, aged roughly 18 to 89 years, made up the participants. The table came from immunoSEQ multiplex PCR; TCRdb's copy has only in-frame clones and leaves some out. The sample lists over 110,000 clones, approximately 87% occurring once. The receptor comes from a man aged 45-65 years in a cohort exposed to, infected with or recovered from COVID-19 (not recorded which). V gene TRBV6-5 combines with J gene TRBJ2-3; D not resolved. Material for sequencing was PBMCs or T cells enriched from blood (not recorded which). Written as DNA, the CDR3 is TGTGCCAGCAGTTACTCTAGTCCGCCCACAGATACGCAGTATTTT. Protein: CASSYSSPPTDTQYF.